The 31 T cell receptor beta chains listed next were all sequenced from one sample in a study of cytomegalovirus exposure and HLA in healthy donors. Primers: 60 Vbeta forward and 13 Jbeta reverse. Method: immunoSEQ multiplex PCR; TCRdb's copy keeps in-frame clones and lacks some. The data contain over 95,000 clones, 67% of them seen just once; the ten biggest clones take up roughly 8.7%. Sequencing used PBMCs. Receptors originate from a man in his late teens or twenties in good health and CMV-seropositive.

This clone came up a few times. CDR3 in DNA: TGTGCCAGCAAGGGTAGGGGAGAGACCCAGTACTTC. This translates into CASKGRGETQYF. The V and J genes are TRBV2 and TRBJ2-5; possible D gene TRBD1, 5 bases. Germline lookup yields CDR1 SNHLY and CDR2 FYNNEI. Between the trimmed V and J ends, which lost 7 bases and 4 bases, there was a span of 10 bases. The CDR3 contains 12 residues.

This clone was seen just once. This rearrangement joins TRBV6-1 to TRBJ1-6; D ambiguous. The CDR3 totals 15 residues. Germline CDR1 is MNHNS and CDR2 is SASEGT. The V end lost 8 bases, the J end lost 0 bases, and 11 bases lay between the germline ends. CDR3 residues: CASGGPGSYNSPLHF. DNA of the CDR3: TGTGCCAGCGGTGGTCCAGGCTCCTATAATTCACCCCTCCACTTT.

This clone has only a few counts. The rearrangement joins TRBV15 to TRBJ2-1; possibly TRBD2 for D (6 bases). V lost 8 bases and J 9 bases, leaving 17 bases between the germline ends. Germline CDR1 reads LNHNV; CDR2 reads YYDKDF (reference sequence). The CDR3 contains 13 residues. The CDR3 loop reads CATAGRRGTEQFF. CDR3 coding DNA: TGTGCCACCGCTGGAAGGCGCGGGACTGAGCAGTTCTTC.

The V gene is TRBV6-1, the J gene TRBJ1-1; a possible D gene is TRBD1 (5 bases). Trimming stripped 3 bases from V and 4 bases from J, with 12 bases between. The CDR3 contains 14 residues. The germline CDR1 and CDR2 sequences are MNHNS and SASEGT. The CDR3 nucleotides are TGTGCCAGCAGTGAGCTCGGGGGGACCACTGAAGCTTTCTTT. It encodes CASSELGGTTEAFF.

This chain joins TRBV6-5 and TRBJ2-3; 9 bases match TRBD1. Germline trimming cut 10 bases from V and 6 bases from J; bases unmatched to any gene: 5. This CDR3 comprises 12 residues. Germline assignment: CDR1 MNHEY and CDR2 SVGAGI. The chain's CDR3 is CATGQGTDTQYF. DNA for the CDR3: TGTGCCACCGGACAGGGGACGGATACGCAGTATTTT.

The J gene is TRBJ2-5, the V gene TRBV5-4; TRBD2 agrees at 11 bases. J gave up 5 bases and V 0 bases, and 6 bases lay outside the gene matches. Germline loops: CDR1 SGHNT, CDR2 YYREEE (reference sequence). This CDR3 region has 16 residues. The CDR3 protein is CASSLVVAGGRETQYF. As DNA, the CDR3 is TGTGCCAGCAGCTTGGTAGTAGCGGGGGGGCGTGAGACCCAGTACTTC.

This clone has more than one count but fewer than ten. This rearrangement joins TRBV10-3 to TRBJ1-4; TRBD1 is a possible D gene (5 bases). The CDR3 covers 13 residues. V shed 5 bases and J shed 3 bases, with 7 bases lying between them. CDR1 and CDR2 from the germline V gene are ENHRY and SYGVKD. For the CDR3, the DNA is TGTGCCATCAGTCAGGGCGCTAATGAAAAACTGTTTTTT. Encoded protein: CAISQGANEKLFF.

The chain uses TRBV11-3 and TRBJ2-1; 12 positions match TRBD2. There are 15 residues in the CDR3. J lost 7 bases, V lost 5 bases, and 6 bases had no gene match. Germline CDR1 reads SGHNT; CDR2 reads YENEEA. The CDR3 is CASSRTSGERNEQFF. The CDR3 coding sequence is TGTGCCAGCAGCCGGACTAGCGGGGAACGAAATGAGCAGTTCTTC.

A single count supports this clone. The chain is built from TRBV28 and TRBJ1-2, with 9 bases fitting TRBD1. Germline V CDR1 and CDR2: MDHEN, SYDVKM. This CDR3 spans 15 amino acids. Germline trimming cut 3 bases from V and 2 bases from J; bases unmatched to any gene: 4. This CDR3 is CASSLWDRDNYGYTF. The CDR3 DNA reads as TGTGCCAGCAGTTTGTGGGACAGGGACAACTATGGCTACACCTTC.

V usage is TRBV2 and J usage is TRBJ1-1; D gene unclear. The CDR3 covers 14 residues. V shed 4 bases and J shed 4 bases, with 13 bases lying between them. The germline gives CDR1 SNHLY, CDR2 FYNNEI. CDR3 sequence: CASSGVRGGTEAFF. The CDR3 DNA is TGTGCCAGCAGTGGAGTTCGGGGTGGCACTGAAGCTTTCTTT.

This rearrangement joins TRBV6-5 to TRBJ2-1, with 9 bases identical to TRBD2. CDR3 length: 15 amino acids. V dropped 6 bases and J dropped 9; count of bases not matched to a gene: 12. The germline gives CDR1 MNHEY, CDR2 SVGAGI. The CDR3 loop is CASRTLAGWSGEQFF. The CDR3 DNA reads TGTGCCAGCAGAACGCTAGCGGGGTGGTCGGGTGAGCAGTTCTTC.

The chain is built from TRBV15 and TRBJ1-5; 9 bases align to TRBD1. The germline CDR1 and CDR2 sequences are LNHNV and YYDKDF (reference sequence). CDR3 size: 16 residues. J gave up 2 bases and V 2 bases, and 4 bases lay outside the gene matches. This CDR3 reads CATSRPDRGGNQPQHF. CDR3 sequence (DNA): TGTGCCACCAGCAGACCGGACAGGGGAGGCAATCAGCCCCAGCATTTT.

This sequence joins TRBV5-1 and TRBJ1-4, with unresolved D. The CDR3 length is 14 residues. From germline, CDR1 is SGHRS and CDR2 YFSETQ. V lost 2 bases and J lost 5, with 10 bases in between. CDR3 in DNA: TGCGCCAGCAGCTTTGGAGGCTCGAATGAAAAACTGTTTTTT. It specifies CASSFGGSNEKLFF.

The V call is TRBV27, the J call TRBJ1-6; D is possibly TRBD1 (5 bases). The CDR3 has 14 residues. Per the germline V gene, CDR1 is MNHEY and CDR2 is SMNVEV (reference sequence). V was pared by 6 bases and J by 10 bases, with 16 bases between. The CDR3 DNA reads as TGTGCCAGCAGCTCAGGGCTGGGACTGTCACCCCTCCACTTT. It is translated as CASSSGLGLSPLHF.

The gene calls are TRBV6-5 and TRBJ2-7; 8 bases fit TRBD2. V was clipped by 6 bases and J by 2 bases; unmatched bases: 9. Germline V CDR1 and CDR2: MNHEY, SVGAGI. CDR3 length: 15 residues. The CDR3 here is CASSRTSGATYEQYF. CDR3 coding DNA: TGTGCCAGCAGCCGAACTAGCGGTGCCACCTACGAGCAGTACTTC.

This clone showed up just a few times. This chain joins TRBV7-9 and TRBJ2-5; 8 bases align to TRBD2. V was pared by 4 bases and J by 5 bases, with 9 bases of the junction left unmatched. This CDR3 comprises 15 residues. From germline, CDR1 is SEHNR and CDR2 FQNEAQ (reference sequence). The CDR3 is CASSSIGGAGETQYF. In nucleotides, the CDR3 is TGTGCCAGCAGCTCCATCGGGGGGGCTGGGGAGACCCAGTACTTC.

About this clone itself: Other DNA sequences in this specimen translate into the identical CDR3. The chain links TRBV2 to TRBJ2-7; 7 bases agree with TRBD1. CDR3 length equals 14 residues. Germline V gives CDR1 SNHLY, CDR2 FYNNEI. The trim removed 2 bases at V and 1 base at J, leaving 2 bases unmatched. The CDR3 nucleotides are TGTGCCAGCAGTGAACAGGGGGAGTCCTACGAGCAGTACTTC. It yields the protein CASSEQGESYEQYF.

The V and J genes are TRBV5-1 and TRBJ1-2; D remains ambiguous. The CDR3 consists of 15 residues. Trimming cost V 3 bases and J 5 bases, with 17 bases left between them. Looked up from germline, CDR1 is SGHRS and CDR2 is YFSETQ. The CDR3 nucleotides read TGCGCCAGCAGCTCAGATGGCAGTCGCACATATGGCTACACCTTC. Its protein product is CASSSDGSRTYGYTF.

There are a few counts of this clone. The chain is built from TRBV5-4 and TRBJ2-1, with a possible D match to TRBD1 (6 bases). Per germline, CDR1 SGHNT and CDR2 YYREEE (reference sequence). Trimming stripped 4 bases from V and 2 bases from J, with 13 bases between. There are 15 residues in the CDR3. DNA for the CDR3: TGTGCCAGCAGCCTCCGGGACAAGCCCTACAATGAGCAGTTCTTC. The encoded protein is CASSLRDKPYNEQFF.

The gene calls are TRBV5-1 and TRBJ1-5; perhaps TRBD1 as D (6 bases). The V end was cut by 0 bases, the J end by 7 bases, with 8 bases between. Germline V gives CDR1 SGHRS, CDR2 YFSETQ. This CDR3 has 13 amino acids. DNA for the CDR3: TGCGCCAGCAGCTTGGGAGGGGGACAGCCCCAGCATTTT. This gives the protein CASSLGGGQPQHF.

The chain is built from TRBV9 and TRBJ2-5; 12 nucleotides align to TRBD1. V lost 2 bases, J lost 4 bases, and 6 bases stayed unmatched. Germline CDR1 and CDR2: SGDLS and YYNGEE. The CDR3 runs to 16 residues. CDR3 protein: CASSVGDRGRSETQYF. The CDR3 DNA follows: TGTGCCAGCAGCGTGGGGGACAGGGGGCGTTCAGAGACCCAGTACTTC.

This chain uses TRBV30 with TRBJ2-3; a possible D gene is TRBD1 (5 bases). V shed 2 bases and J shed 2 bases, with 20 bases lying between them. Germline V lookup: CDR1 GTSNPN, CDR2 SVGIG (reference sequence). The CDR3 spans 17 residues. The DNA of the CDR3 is TGTGCCTGGAGTAAAACAGGTCAACACCGGGTCACAGATACGCAGTATTTT. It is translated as CAWSKTGQHRVTDTQYF.

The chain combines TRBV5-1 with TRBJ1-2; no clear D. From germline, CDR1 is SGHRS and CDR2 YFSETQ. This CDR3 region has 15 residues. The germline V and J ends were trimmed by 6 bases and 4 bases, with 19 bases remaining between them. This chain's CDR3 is CASKEGGSGTYGYTF. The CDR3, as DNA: TGCGCCAGCAAAGAAGGCGGGTCTGGAACCTATGGCTACACCTTC.

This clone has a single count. The CDR3 bases are TGTGCCAGCAGCCCCGGACAATCCCCCACCGGGGAGCTGTTTTTT. Its translation is CASSPGQSPTGELFF. This sequence joins TRBV9 and TRBJ2-2; D is possibly TRBD1 (5 bases). Trimming shortened V by 4 bases and J by 4 bases, and 14 bases separated the two germline ends. The CDR3 length is 15 residues. The germline V gene encodes CDR1 SGDLS and CDR2 YYNGEE.

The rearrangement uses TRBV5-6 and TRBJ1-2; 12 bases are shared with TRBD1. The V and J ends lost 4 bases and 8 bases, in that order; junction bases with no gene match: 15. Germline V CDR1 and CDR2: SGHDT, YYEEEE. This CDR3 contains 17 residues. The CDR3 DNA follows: TGTGCCAGCAGCGGGGGACAGGGGGCAAATTGGGCCCACGGCTACACCTTC. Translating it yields CASSGGQGANWAHGYTF. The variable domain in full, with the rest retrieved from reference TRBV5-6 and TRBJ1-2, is DAGVTQSPTHLIKTRGQQVTLRCSPKSGHDTVSWYQQALGQGPQFIFQYYEEEERQRGNFPDRFSGHQFPNYSSELNVNALLLGDSALYLCASSGGQGANWAHGYTFGSGTRLTVV.

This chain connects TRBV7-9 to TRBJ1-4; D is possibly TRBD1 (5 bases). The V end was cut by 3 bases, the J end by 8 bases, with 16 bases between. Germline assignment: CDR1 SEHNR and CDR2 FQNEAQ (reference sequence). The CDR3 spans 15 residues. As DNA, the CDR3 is TGTGCCAGCAGCTTCCTTCGGGGGGGTGGAGAAAAACTGTTTTTT. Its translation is CASSFLRGGGEKLFF.

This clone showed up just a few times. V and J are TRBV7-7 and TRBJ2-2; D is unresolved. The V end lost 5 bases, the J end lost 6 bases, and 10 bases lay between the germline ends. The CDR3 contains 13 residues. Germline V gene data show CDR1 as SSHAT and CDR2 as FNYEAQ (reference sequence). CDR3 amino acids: CASSPALSGELFF. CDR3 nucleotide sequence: TGTGCCAGCAGCCCCGCGTTGTCCGGGGAGCTGTTTTTT.

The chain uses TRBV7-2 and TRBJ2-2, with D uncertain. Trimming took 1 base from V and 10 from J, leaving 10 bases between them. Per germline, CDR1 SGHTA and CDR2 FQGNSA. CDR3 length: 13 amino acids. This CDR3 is CASSLVAATELFF. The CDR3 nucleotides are TGTGCCAGCAGCTTAGTGGCGGCGACGGAGCTGTTTTTT.

The CDR3 coding sequence is TGTGCCTGGAGTGAACTAGCGGGGGGGACAGATACGCAGTATTTT. Its protein is CAWSELAGGTDTQYF. This chain connects TRBV30 to TRBJ2-3, with 13 bases identical to TRBD2. CDR1 and CDR2 from the germline V gene are GTSNPN and SVGIG (reference sequence). The CDR3 totals 15 residues. The J segment lost 3 bases and the V segment lost 1 base, leaving 1 base of the junction unmatched. Full variable domain (missing parts from reference TRBV30 and TRBJ2-3): SQTIHQWPATLVQPVGSPLSLECTVEGTSNPNLYWYRQAAGRGLQLLFYSVGIGQISSEVPQNLSASRPQDRQFILSSKKLLLSDSGFYLCAWSELAGGTDTQYFGPGTRLTVL.

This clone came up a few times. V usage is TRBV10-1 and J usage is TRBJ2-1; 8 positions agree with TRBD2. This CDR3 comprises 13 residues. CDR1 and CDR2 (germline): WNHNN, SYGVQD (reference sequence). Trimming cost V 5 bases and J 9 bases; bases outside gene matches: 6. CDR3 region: CASSQRGTREQFF. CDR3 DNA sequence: TGCGCCAGCAGTCAGCGGGGGACCCGTGAGCAGTTCTTC.

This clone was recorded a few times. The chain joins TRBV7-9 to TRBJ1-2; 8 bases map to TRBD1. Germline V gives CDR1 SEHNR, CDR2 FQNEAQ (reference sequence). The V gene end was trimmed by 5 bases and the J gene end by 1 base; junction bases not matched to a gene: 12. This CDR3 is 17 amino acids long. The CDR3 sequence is CASSGTGTGTNNYGYTF. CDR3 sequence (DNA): TGTGCCAGCAGCGGAACCGGGACAGGCACTAATAACTATGGCTACACCTTC.